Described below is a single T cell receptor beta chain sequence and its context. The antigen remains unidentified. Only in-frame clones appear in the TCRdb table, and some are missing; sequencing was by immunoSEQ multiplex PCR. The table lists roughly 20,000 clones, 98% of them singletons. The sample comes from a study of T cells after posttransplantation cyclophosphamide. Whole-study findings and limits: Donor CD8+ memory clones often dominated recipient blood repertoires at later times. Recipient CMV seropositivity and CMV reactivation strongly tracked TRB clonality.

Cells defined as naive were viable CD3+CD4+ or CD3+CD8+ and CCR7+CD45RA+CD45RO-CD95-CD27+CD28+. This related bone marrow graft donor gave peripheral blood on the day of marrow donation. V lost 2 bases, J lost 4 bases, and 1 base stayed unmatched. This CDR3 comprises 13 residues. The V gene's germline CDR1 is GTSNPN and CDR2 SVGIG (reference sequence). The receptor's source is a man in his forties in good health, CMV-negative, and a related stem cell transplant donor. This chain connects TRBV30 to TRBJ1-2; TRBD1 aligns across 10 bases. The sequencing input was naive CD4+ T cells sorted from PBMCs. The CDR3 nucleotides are TGTGCCTGGAGTAGGGACAGGGGCTATGGCTACACCTTC. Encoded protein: CAWSRDRGYGYTF.